This T cell receptor (beta chain) was recovered during a study of Graves' ophthalmopathy and Graves' hyperthyroidism. The wider study: Sampling took place at initial diagnosis, with peripheral blood obtained before any treatment.

Other autoimmune diseases, uncontrolled infections, pregnancy or lactation ruled patients out of participation. Fresh peripheral blood (less than 11 ml) yielded the PBMCs. Broader study findings: The model flagged ophthalmopathy progression at roughly 70% sensitivity and 72% to 80% specificity.

In its sample, this clonotype was seen a few times. The antigen is not known. The CDR3 is 15 residues long. Germline V lookup: CDR1 MGHRA, CDR2 YSYEKL. The V end lost 3 bases, the J end lost 8 bases, and 19 bases lay between the germline ends. RNA transcripts served as template for amplifying TCR beta CDR3 sequences. HTBI-primed first-round RT-PCR preceded second-round multiplex PCR. MiXCR was run by TCRdb on the multiplex PCR reads, yielding one entry per CDR3 protein. The sample holds some 240,000 distinct CDR3 sequences, around 42% seen once. Material for sequencing was peripheral blood. This chain links TRBV4-1 with TRBJ1-2; D uncertain. The TCR was taken from an adult man with Graves' ophthalmopathy. The CDR3 is CASSHPPQEYFGYTF. The CDR3 region has the DNA TGCGCCAGCAGCCATCCCCCCCAGGAGTATTTCGGCTACACCTTC.